This paragraph covers one T cell receptor (beta chain) sequence. Its antigen is unknown. Base qualities are not provided; no much larger clone lies one nucleotide away. The sample belongs to a study of T cells in localized non-small cell lung cancer (dated by TCRdb to the early 2020s). Notes on the research overall: T cell repertoires of 200 to 250 early-stage NSCLC patients were analyzed, with tumors being compared against uninvolved tumor-adjacent lungs. The cohort consisted of approximately 220 treatment-naive NSCLC patients whose localized lung tumors had been resected. A mean age of approximately 66 years was recorded for the NSCLC patients, of whom 129 were male and over 100 were female.

General findings and caveats noted by the study authors: A median of 57 of the top 100 tumor clones turned up in the paired uninvolved adjacent lung, and fewer than 35 of those clones also ranked among the top 100 of that same adjacent lung. Multi-region tumor sequencing was not performed, so intratumor heterogeneity could not be excluded. Uninvolved tumor-adjacent lung showed the highest T cell clonality, higher than tumor, which suggests more focused antigenic responses in the uninvolved tumor-adjacent lung. Since the design was exploratory, TCR variables were selected using unadjusted p-values with no false-discovery rate correction. Higher T cell density in blood was associated with longer overall survival, whereas higher clonality in adjacent lung was associated with shorter survival.

The junction shows trimming of 8 bases on V and 0 bases on J, plus 8 bases between the germline ends. The CDR3 runs 13 residues from the cysteine to the phenylalanine. Only CDR3 DNA remains: 39 bases, in frame from the first base. CDR1 KGHSH and CDR2 LQKENI were looked up in the germline V gene. The immunoSEQ Assay was used to sequence TCR beta CDR3 regions from DNA. The paper's data handling went like this. T cell density was computed as TCR beta template counts normalized to usable DNA estimated by amplifying housekeeping genes. Using the preseqR package, richness was estimated by extrapolating to 120,000 templates for tissue samples and 400,000 templates for PBMC samples. Clonality was defined by subtracting Pielou's evenness from one. Differential abundance testing on productive amino-acid clonotypes, with a minimum total count of 5 and an alpha of 0.1, was used to identify tissue-enriched TCRs. Repertoire overlap between compartments was quantified with the Jaccard Index and Morisita Overlap Index. TCR beta CDR3s were clustered by GLIPH together with public tetramer-defined viral CDR3s, and at least three viral sequences plus V-gene enrichment were required for viral motifs. The clones in this table, taken by TCRdb from immuneACCESS, are in-frame only. Not every clone is retained; where verified, under half of the shortfall comes from an unresolved V gene, and the cause of the rest is unknown. Clone size and V and J calls were adopted from that table, with D and trimming inferred from the DNA. This sample holds 55,000 to 75,000 clones; 90% to 95% were observed only once. Clones ranked in the top ten supply approximately 20% of the sample.

At diagnosis, tumor, uninvolved tumor-adjacent lung and peripheral blood were collected and then preserved as a mix of FFPE and fresh-frozen material. For TCR repertoire profiling, the blood samples were analyzed as peripheral blood mononuclear cells. The sample in question was peripheral blood, obtained before any cancer treatment. The source of this sequence is a man aged 35 to 69 with stage I lung adenocarcinoma. The rearranged segments are TRBV18 and TRBJ2-1; TRBD2 is possibly the D segment (5 matching bases). The CDR3 sequence is CASLGDSYNEQFF. The DNA is TGTGCCAGCCTCGGGGACTCCTACAATGAGCAGTTCTTC.